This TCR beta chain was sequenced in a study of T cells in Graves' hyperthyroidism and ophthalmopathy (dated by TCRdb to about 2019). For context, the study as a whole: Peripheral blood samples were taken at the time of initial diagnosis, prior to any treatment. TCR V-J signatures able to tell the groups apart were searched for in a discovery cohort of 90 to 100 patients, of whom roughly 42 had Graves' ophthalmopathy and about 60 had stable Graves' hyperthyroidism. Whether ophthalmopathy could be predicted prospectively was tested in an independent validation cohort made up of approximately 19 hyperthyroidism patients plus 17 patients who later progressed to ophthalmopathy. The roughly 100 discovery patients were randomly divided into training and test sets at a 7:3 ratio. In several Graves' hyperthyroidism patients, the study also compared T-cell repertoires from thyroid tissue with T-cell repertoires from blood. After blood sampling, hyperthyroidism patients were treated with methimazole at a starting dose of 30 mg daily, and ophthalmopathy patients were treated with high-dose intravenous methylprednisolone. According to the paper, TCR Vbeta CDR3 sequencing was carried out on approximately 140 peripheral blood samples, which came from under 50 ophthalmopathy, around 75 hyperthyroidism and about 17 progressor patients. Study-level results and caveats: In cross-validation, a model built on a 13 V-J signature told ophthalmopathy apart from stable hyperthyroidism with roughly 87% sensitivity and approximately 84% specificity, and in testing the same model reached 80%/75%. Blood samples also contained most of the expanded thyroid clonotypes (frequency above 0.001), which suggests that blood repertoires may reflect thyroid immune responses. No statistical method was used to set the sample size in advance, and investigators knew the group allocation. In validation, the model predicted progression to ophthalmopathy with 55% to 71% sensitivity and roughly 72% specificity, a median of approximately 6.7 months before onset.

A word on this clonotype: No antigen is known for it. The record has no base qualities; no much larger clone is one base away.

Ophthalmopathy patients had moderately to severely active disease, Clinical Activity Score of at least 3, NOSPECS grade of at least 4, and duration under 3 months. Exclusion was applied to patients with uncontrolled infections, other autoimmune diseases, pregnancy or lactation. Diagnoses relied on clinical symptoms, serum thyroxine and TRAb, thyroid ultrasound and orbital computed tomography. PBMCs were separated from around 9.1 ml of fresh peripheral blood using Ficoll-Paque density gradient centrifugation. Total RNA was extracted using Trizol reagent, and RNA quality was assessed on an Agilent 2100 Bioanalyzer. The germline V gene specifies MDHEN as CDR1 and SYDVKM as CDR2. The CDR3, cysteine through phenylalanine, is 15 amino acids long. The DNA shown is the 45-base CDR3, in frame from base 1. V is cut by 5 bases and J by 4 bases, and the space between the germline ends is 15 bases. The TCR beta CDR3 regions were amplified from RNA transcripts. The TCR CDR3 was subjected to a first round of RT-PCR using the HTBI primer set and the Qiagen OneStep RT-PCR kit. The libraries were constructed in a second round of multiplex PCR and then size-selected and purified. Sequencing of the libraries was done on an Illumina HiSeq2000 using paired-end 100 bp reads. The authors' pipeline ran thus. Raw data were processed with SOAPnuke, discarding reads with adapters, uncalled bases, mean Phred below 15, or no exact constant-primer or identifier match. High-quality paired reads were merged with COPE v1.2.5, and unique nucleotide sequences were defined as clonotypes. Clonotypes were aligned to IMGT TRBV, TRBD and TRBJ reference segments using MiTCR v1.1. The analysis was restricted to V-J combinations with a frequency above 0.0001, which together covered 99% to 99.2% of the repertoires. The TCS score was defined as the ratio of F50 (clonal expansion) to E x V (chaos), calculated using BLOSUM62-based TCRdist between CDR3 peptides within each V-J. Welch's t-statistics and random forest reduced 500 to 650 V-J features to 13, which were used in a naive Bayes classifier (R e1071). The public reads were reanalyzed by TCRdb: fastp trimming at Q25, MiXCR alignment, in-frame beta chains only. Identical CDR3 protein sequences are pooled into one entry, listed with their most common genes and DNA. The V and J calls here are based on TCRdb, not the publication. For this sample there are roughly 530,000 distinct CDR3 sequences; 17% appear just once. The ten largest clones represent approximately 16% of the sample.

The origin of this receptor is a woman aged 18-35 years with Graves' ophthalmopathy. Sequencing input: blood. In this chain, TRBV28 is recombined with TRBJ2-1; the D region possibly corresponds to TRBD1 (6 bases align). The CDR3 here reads CASSTRSRGYNEQFF. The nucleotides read TGTGCCAGCAGTACGCGGAGTAGGGGGTACAATGAGCAGTTCTTC.